Listed below are T cell receptor beta chains from one sample, sequenced in a study of glioma-infiltrating T cells. One entry per CDR3 protein results from TCRdb running MiXCR on the multiplex PCR reads. The sample consists of about 140,000 distinct CDR3 sequences, roughly 43% of them appearing once. Sample: glioma tissue, nonneoplastic brain tissue, or PBMCs (not recorded which). Every receptor here comes from a human donor with low-grade glioma or glioblastoma, undergoing nonglioma brain surgery, or in good health (not recorded which). Both conserved end residues are part of each CDR3. D genes are given only for firm matches. Clone size is stated in some rows and not others, as once, few, many or a class when expanded.

j_gene: TRBJ2-7; abundance: few; d_gene: TRBD2; v_gene: TRBV28; CDR3nt: TGTGCCAGCAGAGAGGGACTAGCTGGCCACGAGCAGTACTTC; CDR3aa: CASREGLAGHEQYF
j_gene: TRBJ1-2; abundance: .; d_gene: .; v_gene: TRBV5-6; CDR3nt: TGTGCCAGCCACAAGGGGACCCCCGGTTTTGGCTACACCTTC; CDR3aa: CASHKGTPGFGYTF
j_gene: TRBJ2-2; abundance: few; d_gene: .; v_gene: TRBV19; CDR3nt: TGTGCCAGTAGTATAGGAGTATTTGGGGAGCTGTTTTTT; CDR3aa: CASSIGVFGELFF
j_gene: TRBJ1-2; abundance: .; d_gene: .; v_gene: TRBV10-3; CDR3nt: TGTGCCATCAGTGTGGGGACACACTATGGCTACACCTTC; CDR3aa: CAISVGTHYGYTF
j_gene: TRBJ1-3; abundance: few; d_gene: TRBD1; v_gene: TRBV6-1; CDR3nt: TGTGCCAGCAGCGACAGGGGAGTTCGTGGAAACACCATATATTTT; CDR3aa: CASSDRGVRGNTIYF
j_gene: TRBJ1-6; abundance: few; d_gene: .; v_gene: TRBV20-1; CDR3nt: TGCAGTGCTAGAGATCAGCCAGGGGCGACAAATTCACCCCTCCACTTT; CDR3aa: CSARDQPGATNSPLHF
j_gene: TRBJ2-5; abundance: .; d_gene: .; v_gene: TRBV6-1; CDR3nt: TGTGCCAGCTCCAGGGAATTCCAAGAGACCCAGTACTTC; CDR3aa: CASSREFQETQYF
j_gene: TRBJ1-2; abundance: .; d_gene: .; v_gene: TRBV24-1; CDR3nt: TGTGCCACCAGTGACCGGGGCCATGGCTACACCTTC; CDR3aa: CATSDRGHGYTF
j_gene: TRBJ2-7; abundance: few; d_gene: .; v_gene: TRBV20-1; CDR3nt: TGCAGTGCTAGACAGGGGGAGGGCCGGTACGAGCAGTACTTC; CDR3aa: CSARQGEGRYEQYF
j_gene: TRBJ2-3; abundance: .; d_gene: TRBD2; v_gene: TRBV7-7; CDR3nt: TGTGCTAGCAGCTTAATCAGACTAGCGGGGGCTAGCACAGATACGCAGTATTTT; CDR3aa: CASSLIRLAGASTDTQYF
j_gene: TRBJ1-5; abundance: .; d_gene: .; v_gene: TRBV12-3/TRBV12-4; CDR3nt: TGTGCCAGCAGTAACGGACTCAATCAGCCCCAGCATTTT; CDR3aa: CASSNGLNQPQHF
j_gene: TRBJ1-1; abundance: few; d_gene: .; v_gene: TRBV27; CDR3nt: TGTGCCAGCAGTCCAACACCTTTAAACACTGAAGCTTTCTTT; CDR3aa: CASSPTPLNTEAFF
j_gene: TRBJ2-5; abundance: few; d_gene: TRBD1; v_gene: TRBV28; CDR3nt: TGTGCCAGTAGTATCGGGACAGGGTCGGAGACCCAGTACTTC; CDR3aa: CASSIGTGSETQYF
j_gene: TRBJ2-5; abundance: .; d_gene: .; v_gene: TRBV7-2; CDR3nt: TGTGCCAGCAGCTTAGATGGTGAGACCCAGTACTTC; CDR3aa: CASSLDGETQYF
j_gene: TRBJ1-5; abundance: .; d_gene: .; v_gene: TRBV5-6; CDR3nt: TGTGCCAGCAGCTGGGGGACCTTAGGGCCCCAGCATTTT; CDR3aa: CASSWGTLGPQHF
j_gene: TRBJ2-1; abundance: few; d_gene: .; v_gene: TRBV7-9; CDR3nt: TGTGCCAGCAGGAAGGGATTATCTTACAACGGTGAGCAGTTCTTC; CDR3aa: CASRKGLSYNGEQFF
j_gene: TRBJ2-7; abundance: many; d_gene: .; v_gene: TRBV6-1; CDR3nt: TGTGCCAGCATGGACCCGGGACTCTACTACGAGCAGTACTTC; CDR3aa: CASMDPGLYYEQYF
j_gene: TRBJ1-5; abundance: .; d_gene: .; v_gene: TRBV3-1; CDR3nt: TGTGCCAGCAGCCCAGCCTTGGATACGCAGCATTTT; CDR3aa: CASSPALDTQHF
j_gene: TRBJ1-2; abundance: .; d_gene: .; v_gene: TRBV6-1; CDR3nt: TGTGCCAGCAGTACCCCCTATTATGGCTACACCTTC; CDR3aa: CASSTPYYGYTF
j_gene: TRBJ1-1; abundance: .; d_gene: .; v_gene: TRBV24-1; CDR3nt: TGTGCCACCGCAGGATCGAACACTGAAGCTTTCTTT; CDR3aa: CATAGSNTEAFF
j_gene: TRBJ2-5; abundance: few; d_gene: TRBD1; v_gene: TRBV6-2/TRBV6-3; CDR3nt: TGTGCCAGCAGCCCCGGACAGGAAGAGACCCAGTACTTC; CDR3aa: CASSPGQEETQYF
j_gene: TRBJ2-3; abundance: .; d_gene: TRBD2; v_gene: TRBV10-3; CDR3nt: TGTGCCATCAGTGAGCCCAACCTAGCGGGAATCACAGATACGCAGTATTTT; CDR3aa: CAISEPNLAGITDTQYF
j_gene: TRBJ1-1; abundance: once; d_gene: .; v_gene: TRBV5-1; CDR3nt: TGCGCCAGCAGCTTGGGCGACAGGACCGAAGCTTTCTTT; CDR3aa: CASSLGDRTEAFF
j_gene: TRBJ1-5; abundance: few; d_gene: .; v_gene: TRBV20-1; CDR3nt: TGCAGTGCTACTAAGCTAAAGCCCCAGCATTTT; CDR3aa: CSATKLKPQHF
j_gene: TRBJ2-7; abundance: .; d_gene: TRBD2; v_gene: TRBV12-3/TRBV12-4; CDR3nt: TGTGCCAGCAGTTTAGGACTAGCGCACTCCTACGAGCAGTACTTC; CDR3aa: CASSLGLAHSYEQYF
j_gene: TRBJ2-7; abundance: .; d_gene: .; v_gene: TRBV20-1; CDR3nt: TGCAGTGCTAGACCGGTCTCGTCTTACGAGCAGTACTTC; CDR3aa: CSARPVSSYEQYF
j_gene: TRBJ2-3; abundance: .; d_gene: .; v_gene: TRBV7-2; CDR3nt: TGTGCCAGCAGCTTCGGCGGATACTCCACAGATACGCAGTATTTT; CDR3aa: CASSFGGYSTDTQYF